A selection of T cell receptor beta chains follows, all from one sample in a study of blood T cell repertoires in COVID-19. The repertoire was sequenced with immunoSEQ multiplex PCR; TCRdb's copy has only in-frame clones and lacks some. The sample holds about 180,000 clones; roughly 77% are singletons and the top ten take about 7%. Sequencing was done on a sample of peripheral blood. The receptors derive from a man in his 70s with active or convalescent COVID-19. Both conserved end residues are part of each CDR3. D genes are given only for firm matches. Where a row states a size, it is once, few, many or the class of an expanded clone; other rows omit it.

d_gene,abundance,j_gene,v_gene,CDR3aa,CDR3nt
-,-,TRBJ1-2,TRBV2,CASKAGKHGYTF,TGTGCCAGCAAGGCGGGGAAGCATGGCTACACCTTC
TRBD2,few,TRBJ2-2,TRBV5-1,CASSMRTSGDTGELFF,TGCGCCAGCAGCATGCGGACTAGCGGGGACACCGGGGAGCTGTTTTTT
-,-,TRBJ1-5,TRBV19,CASSINTGTAGDQPQHF,TGTGCCAGTAGTATAAATACCGGGACGGCAGGGGATCAGCCCCAGCATTTT
-,-,TRBJ2-1,TRBV6-5,CASSLYSSSYNEQFF,TGTGCCAGCAGTTTATACAGCAGCTCCTACAATGAGCAGTTCTTC
TRBD1,few,TRBJ1-2,TRBV19,CASSIMGQGTNYGYTF,TGTGCCAGTAGTATAATGGGACAGGGGACCAACTATGGCTACACCTTC
TRBD1,-,TRBJ2-7,TRBV5-1,CASSPDRGLTREQYF,TGCGCCAGCAGCCCCGACAGGGGGCTTACTCGGGAGCAGTACTTC
-,-,TRBJ2-1,TRBV7-8,CASSLALGQYEQFF,TGTGCCAGCAGCTTAGCTCTAGGACAATATGAGCAGTTCTTC
-,-,TRBJ1-4,TRBV11-2,CASSSGGANKLFF,TGTGCCAGCAGCTCGGGGGGGGCGAACAAACTGTTTTTT
-,-,TRBJ1-5,TRBV12-5,CASGLVSSNQPQHF,TGTGCTAGTGGTTTGGTGAGTAGCAATCAGCCCCAGCATTTT
-,once,TRBJ1-1,TRBV7-2,CASSLPQGGNREAFF,TGTGCCAGCAGCTTACCCCAGGGAGGGAATCGTGAAGCTTTCTTT
-,-,TRBJ1-3,TRBV5-3,CARSLAPGIFSGNTIYF,TGTGCCAGAAGCTTGGCCCCCGGGATTTTCTCTGGAAACACCATATATTTT
TRBD1,-,TRBJ2-2,TRBV24-1,CATSDSLQGANTGELFF,TGTGCCACCAGTGACTCACTACAGGGGGCGAACACCGGGGAGCTGTTTTTT
-,-,TRBJ1-1,TRBV6-5,CASSYSGTLLTEAFF,TGTGCCAGCAGTTACTCAGGGACACTCCTCACTGAAGCTTTCTTT
-,-,TRBJ2-1,TRBV20-1,CSASLFQSTGYNEQFF,TGCAGTGCTAGTTTATTCCAGAGCACGGGGTACAATGAGCAGTTCTTC
-,-,TRBJ1-1,TRBV7-9,CASSLGQGSQPDTEAFF,TGTGCCAGCAGCTTAGGTCAGGGCAGCCAACCCGACACTGAAGCTTTCTTT
-,-,TRBJ2-2,TRBV18,CASSPRERNTGELFF,TGTGCCAGCTCACCTCGGGAAAGGAACACCGGGGAGCTGTTTTTT
TRBD1,once,TRBJ2-3,TRBV5-1,CASSLGGQSSSTDTQYF,TGCGCCAGCAGCTTGGGGGGACAGTCCTCTAGCACAGATACGCAGTATTTT
-,-,TRBJ1-2,TRBV6-6,CASIPRGDSDYGYTF,TGTGCCAGCATCCCAAGAGGGGACTCGGACTATGGCTACACCTTC
TRBD1,few,TRBJ1-4,TRBV2,CASNSGDKDRGRPTTNEKLFF,TGTGCCAGCAACTCGGGTGACAAGGACAGGGGGCGTCCCACAACTAATGAAAAACTGTTTTTT
-,-,TRBJ1-2,TRBV28,CASSPVYYGYTF,TGTGCCAGCAGTCCCGTATACTATGGCTACACCTTC
-,-,TRBJ2-6,TRBV25-1,CASSGISGANVLTF,TGTGCCAGCAGCGGTATCTCTGGGGCCAACGTCCTGACTTTC
-,-,TRBJ1-5,TRBV30,CAWGRGDRNQPQHF,TGTGCCTGGGGCAGGGGAGATAGAAATCAGCCCCAGCATTTT
TRBD1,-,TRBJ2-2,TRBV7-9,CASSQRWTGGNTGELFF,TGTGCCAGCAGCCAACGGTGGACAGGGGGCAACACCGGGGAGCTGTTTTTT
-,-,TRBJ1-4,TRBV6-5,CASTSWGANEKLFF,TGTGCCAGCACTAGCTGGGGGGCTAATGAAAAACTGTTTTTT
-,-,TRBJ2-1,TRBV7-9,CASSSLANPSSYNEQFF,TGTGCCAGCAGCTCTCTAGCAAACCCGAGCTCCTACAATGAGCAGTTCTTC
-,-,TRBJ2-1,TRBV11-2,CASSPPVTHEQFF,TGTGCCAGCAGCCCCCCTGTCACTCATGAGCAGTTCTTC
-,-,TRBJ2-7,TRBV6-6,CASSPQGSEQYF,TGTGCCAGCAGTCCACAGGGTAGCGAGCAGTACTTC
TRBD2,-,TRBJ2-5,TRBV10-2,CASGTSGGETQYF,TGCGCCAGCGGGACTAGCGGGGGTGAGACCCAGTACTTC
-,-,TRBJ1-1,TRBV4-3,CASSQDRNTEAFF,TGCGCCAGCAGCCAAGACAGGAACACTGAAGCTTTCTTT
-,-,TRBJ2-7,TRBV19,CASSPSTDYEQYF,TGTGCCAGTTCTCCCTCGACAGACTACGAGCAGTACTTC
TRBD1,-,TRBJ1-2,TRBV10-3,CATTTTTGRTYGYTF,TGTGCCACCACCACTACGACAGGGCGTACCTATGGCTACACCTTC
-,few,TRBJ1-3,TRBV7-2,CASSLVAGVGNTIYF,TGTGCCAGCAGCTTAGTTGCAGGGGTGGGAAACACCATATATTTT
TRBD2,-,TRBJ2-5,TRBV5-4,CASALRGSQETQYF,TGTGCCAGCGCGTTGCGGGGGAGCCAAGAGACCCAGTACTTC
TRBD2,-,TRBJ2-5,TRBV6-2/TRBV6-3,CASSFPERGSQETQYF,TGTGCCAGCAGTTTCCCTGAGCGGGGGAGTCAAGAGACCCAGTACTTC
-,-,TRBJ2-3,TRBV4-1,CASSQVFSRVGVGASTDTQYF,TGCGCCAGCAGCCAAGTTTTTAGTCGGGTGGGTGTGGGAGCTAGCACAGATACGCAGTATTTT
TRBD1,-,TRBJ2-1,TRBV11-3,CASSTTGAHNEQFF,TGTGCCAGCAGCACGACAGGGGCTCACAATGAGCAGTTCTTC
TRBD2,-,TRBJ2-1,TRBV29-1,CSVASAGGPHNEQFF,TGCAGCGTTGCGAGTGCGGGGGGGCCCCACAATGAGCAGTTCTTC
TRBD1,-,TRBJ1-4,TRBV9,CASSVAGGSNEKLFF,TGTGCCAGCAGCGTAGCAGGGGGTAGTAATGAAAAACTGTTTTTT
-,once,TRBJ1-1,TRBV19,CASSIPGAEAFF,TGTGCCAGTAGTATCCCAGGGGCTGAAGCTTTCTTT